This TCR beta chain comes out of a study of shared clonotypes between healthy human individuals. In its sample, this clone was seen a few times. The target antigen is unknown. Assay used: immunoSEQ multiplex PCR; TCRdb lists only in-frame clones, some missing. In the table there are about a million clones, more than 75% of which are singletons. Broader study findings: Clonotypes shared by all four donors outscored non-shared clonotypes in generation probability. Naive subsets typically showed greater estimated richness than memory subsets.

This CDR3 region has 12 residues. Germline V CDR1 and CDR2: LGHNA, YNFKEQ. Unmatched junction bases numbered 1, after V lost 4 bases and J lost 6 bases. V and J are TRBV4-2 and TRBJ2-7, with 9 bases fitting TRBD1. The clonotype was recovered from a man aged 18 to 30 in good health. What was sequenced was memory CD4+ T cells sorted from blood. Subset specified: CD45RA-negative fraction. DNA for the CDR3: TGTGCCAGCAGCCGGGACAGGGCCGAGCAGTACTTC. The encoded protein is CASSRDRAEQYF.